This T cell receptor (beta chain) originates from a study of response to subunit inactivated influenza vaccine. Germline V lookup: CDR1 SQVTM, CDR2 ANQGSEA. The CDR3 is 12 amino acids. The junction had 2 bases not matched to a gene; V was cut back by 6 bases and J by 2 bases. TCRdb ran MiXCR on the RT-PCR reads and lists one entry per CDR3 protein. The sample lists just under 550,000 distinct CDR3 sequences; roughly 25% were seen once. A further study also used this sample, focusing on T cells expressing NK-cell markers. That paper notes: Beta-chain TCR cDNA was generated via 5'RACE template switching with UMIs. Beta-chain profiling covered CD3+CD56+NKG2C+, CD3+CD56+NKG2C- and CD3+CD56-NKG2C+ sorted subsets. In the group of eight sequenced donors, seven were HCMV-seropositive and one was seronegative. Four donors showed these clonotypes also leading the CD3+CD56-NKG2C+ fraction.

The clonotype originates from a man in his fifties or sixties who received an inactivated influenza vaccine. The chain recombines TRBV29-1 with TRBJ2-3; 7 bases map to TRBD1. Source: CD4+ T cells sorted from PBMCs, taken 11 to 12 days after vaccination. The CDR3 protein is CSVDRFTDTQYF. CDR3 DNA sequence: TGCAGCGTGGACAGGTTCACAGATACGCAGTATTTT.